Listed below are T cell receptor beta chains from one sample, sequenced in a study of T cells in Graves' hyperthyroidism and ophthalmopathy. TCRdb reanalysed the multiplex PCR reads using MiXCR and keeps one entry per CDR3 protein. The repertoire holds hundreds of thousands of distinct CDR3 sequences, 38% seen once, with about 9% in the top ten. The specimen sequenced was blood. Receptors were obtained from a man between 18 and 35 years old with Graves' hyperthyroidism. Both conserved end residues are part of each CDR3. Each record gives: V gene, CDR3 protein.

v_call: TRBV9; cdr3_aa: CASSVGDRAGSPLHF
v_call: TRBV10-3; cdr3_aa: CATGTGETQHF
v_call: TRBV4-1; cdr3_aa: CASSQTGTGSEKLFF
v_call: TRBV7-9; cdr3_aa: CASNPGTGGSGANVLTF
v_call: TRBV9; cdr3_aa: CASSPRLALYEQYF
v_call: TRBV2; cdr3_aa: CASSSYEYEQYF
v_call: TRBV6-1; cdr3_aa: CASTLRDRSSGANVLTF
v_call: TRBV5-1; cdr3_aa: CASSLASEQETQYF
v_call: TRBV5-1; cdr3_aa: CASSGGAGDTEAFF
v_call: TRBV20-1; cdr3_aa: CSAPDSYEQYF
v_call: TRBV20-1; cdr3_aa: CSYRVRETQYF
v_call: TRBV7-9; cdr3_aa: CASIPRSTDTQYF
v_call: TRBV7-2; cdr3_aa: CASSLSGFVRNQPQYF
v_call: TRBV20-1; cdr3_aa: CSARGARQGTVASKAFF
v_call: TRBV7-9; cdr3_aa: CASSLRFPQGLEQYF
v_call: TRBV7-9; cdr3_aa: CASSLLSGAKGGYTF
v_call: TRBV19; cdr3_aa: CASSDQGLSVF
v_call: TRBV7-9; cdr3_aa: CASSHITKLEQYF
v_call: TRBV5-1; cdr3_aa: CASSWDSAYEQYF
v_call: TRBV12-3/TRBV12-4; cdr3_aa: CASSPPGAGQETQYF
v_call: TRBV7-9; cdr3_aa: CASSPPGTSDGANVLTF
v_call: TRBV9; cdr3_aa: CASSRNGLGVYGYTF
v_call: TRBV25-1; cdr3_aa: CASSEYEVSGGYNEQFF
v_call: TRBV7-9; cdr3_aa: CASSFRGPRNTIYF
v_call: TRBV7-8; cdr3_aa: CASSSSVGETQYF
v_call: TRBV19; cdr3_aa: CASRRGDTLNTEAFF
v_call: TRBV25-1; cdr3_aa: CASSPVAGDSYEQYF
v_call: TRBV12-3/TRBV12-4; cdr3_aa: CASTRERGGDTEAFF
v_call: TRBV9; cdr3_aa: CASSVRSGNGGTQYF
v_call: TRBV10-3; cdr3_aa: CAISESREANYGYTF
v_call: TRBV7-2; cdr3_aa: CASSLTSTWGFGNTIYF
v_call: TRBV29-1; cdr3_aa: CSVEAPPGQPLTDTQYF
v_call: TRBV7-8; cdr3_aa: CAGGGSGGYTGELFF
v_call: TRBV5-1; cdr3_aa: CASSFDLEGYTF
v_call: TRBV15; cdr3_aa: CATAPSPGEETQYF
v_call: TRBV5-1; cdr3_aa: CASSLRGVSMNTEAFF
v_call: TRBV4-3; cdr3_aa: CASSQGVGGLNTEAFF
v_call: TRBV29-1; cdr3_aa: CSVDFREGYGGELFF
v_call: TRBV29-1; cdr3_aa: CSVVTQGRETQHF
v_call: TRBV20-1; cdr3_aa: CSARTRDSPRVFPPQHF
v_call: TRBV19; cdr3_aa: CASSTGRITNEKLFF
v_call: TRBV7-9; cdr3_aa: CASSLGGRGDEQYF
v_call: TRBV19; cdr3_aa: CASSKQILSEAFF
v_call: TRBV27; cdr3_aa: CASSSPFEGYTF
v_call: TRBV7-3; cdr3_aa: CASSQDPLGGSPYF
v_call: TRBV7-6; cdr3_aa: CASSLNEQWYGSEQYF
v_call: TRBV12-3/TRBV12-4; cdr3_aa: CASSLPGETQYF
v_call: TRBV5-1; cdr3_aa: CASSLGPDLNTEAFF
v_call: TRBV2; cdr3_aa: CASSDRSQETQYF
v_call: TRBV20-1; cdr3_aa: CSATGQGIVTAFF
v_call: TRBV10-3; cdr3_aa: CAISSRQVVYQETQYF
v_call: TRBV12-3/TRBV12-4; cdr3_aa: CASSTGTGGRTEAFF
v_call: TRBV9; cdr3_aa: CASSVGRDSANYGYTF
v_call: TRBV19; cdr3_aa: CASSILEGEQYF
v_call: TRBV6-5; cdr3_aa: CASSYSQGGAAEAFF
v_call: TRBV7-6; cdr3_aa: CASSLPAGSGELFF
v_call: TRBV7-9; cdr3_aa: CASSSDRQTYEQYF
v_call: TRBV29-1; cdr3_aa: CSVDPVQETQYF
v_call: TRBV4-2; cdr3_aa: CASSQAEGGASYEQYF